This TCR beta chain was sequenced during a study of cytomegalovirus exposure and HLA in healthy donors. Across the whole study: Unique TCRs numbering roughly 80 million, obtained from HLA-typed donors, made up an early data release. The study, taken as a whole, reports: TRBV6-2, TRBV6-3 and other indistinguishable V segments were excluded. Reported findings show TCR beta sequences accurately forecast HLA-A and HLA-B alleles in most subjects.

The PCR ran on 60 Vbeta and 13 Jbeta primers. The protocol was immunoSEQ multiplex PCR, while the TCRdb copy is restricted to in-frame clones and leaves out a portion. Among 95,000 to 130,000 clones listed, 60% to 70% were seen once. Of note for this clone: The antigen remains undetermined.

This CDR3 is 13 amino acids long. V was shortened by 6 bases and J by 1 base, with 9 bases between the two germline ends. Germline CDR1 SQVTM, CDR2 ANQGSEA. The chain links TRBV29-1 to TRBJ2-2; D might be TRBD1 (5 bases). This clonotype originated in a woman aged 40 to 55 in good health and CMV-seropositive. Sequencing input: PBMCs. In DNA, the CDR3 is TGCAGCGTCTCAGGGTGGAACACCGGGGAGCTGTTTTTT. It encodes CSVSGWNTGELFF.